This TCR beta chain is drawn from a study of blood T cell repertoires in COVID-19. The germline V gene encodes CDR1 SGHNT and CDR2 YYREEE (reference sequence). Trimming removed 4 bases from V and 4 bases from J; junction bases left unmatched: 2. CDR3 length: 13 residues. Per the original data handling: It was from reference gene primer amplification that nucleated cell counts were estimated. The method was immunoSEQ multiplex PCR; TCRdb's version includes in-frame clones alone and lacks a portion of them. V, J and clone size are taken as reported in that table, and D and trimming were inferred from the DNA itself. Among approximately 99,000 clones listed, around 88% were seen once. A remark on this clone: This same CDR3 is encoded by further DNA sequences in the sample.

The V call is TRBV5-4, the J call TRBJ1-5; 7 bases align to TRBD1. This TCR was sampled from a man aged 45-65 years with COVID-19, enrolled during active disease. The sequencing input was peripheral blood. This CDR3 is CASSPGGNQPQHF. The DNA of the CDR3 is TGTGCCAGCAGCCCAGGGGGTAATCAGCCCCAGCATTTT.